Following are 30 T cell receptor beta chains from one sample sequenced in a study of T cells in Graves' hyperthyroidism and ophthalmopathy. There were TCR beta CDR3 regions amplified from RNA transcripts. The study used the HTBI primer set for a first-round RT-PCR of the TCR CDR3. TCRdb independently ran MiXCR on the multiplex PCR reads; one entry per CDR3 protein. The sample includes 550,000 to 700,000 distinct CDR3 sequences, about 15% seen only once; the top ten take around 4.5%. Sequenced input: blood. The source of these receptors is a woman aged 40 to 50 with Graves' ophthalmopathy.

CDR3 in amino acids: CAWLDRTAPTYEQYF. CDR3 sequence (DNA): TGTGCCTGGCTAGACCGGACAGCGCCAACCTACGAGCAGTACTTC. This sequence joins TRBV30 and TRBJ2-7; the D gene is possibly TRBD1 (6 bases). With 5 bases removed from V and 2 bases from J, the gap between germline ends came to 19 bases. The CDR3 totals 15 residues. Germline values: CDR1 GTSNPN, CDR2 SVGIG (reference sequence).

The chain's CDR3 is CASSSNSGGAYEQYF. Here the CDR3 DNA reads TGTGCCAGCAGTTCGAATAGCGGGGGGGCCTACGAGCAGTACTTC. V usage is TRBV6-5 and J usage is TRBJ2-7, with 11 nucleotides matching TRBD2. V gave up 4 bases and J gave up 2 bases; unmatched junction bases: 4. Germline V gene data show CDR1 as MNHEY and CDR2 as SVGAGI. The CDR3 loop spans 15 amino acids.

This clonotype has ten or more counts. CDR3 nucleotides: TGCAGCGTTAGGCGGGACTACGAGCAGTACTTC. Protein sequence: CSVRRDYEQYF. The chain carries TRBV29-1 and TRBJ2-7; maybe TRBD2 (6 bases). The germline V gene has CDR1 SQVTM and CDR2 ANQGSEA. Trimming removed 5 bases from V and 3 bases from J, with 8 bases in between. The CDR3 runs to 11 residues.

This clonotype was recorded at least ten times. The chain recombines TRBV12-3 or TRBV12-4 with TRBJ2-2, with TRBD2 matching over 9 bases. Unmatched junction bases numbered 8, after V lost 9 bases and J lost 0 bases. The CDR3 spans 16 residues. CDR3 residues: CASRLAAATNTGELFF. The CDR3 bases are TGTGCCAGTAGACTAGCGGCAGCCACGAACACCGGGGAGCTGTTTTTT.

This clonotype was seen repeatedly, ten times or more. This rearrangement joins TRBV25-1 to TRBJ2-7; the match to TRBD2 covers 8 bases. Germline V gene sequence: CDR1 MGHDK, CDR2 SYGVNS. This CDR3 has 16 amino acids. The V gene end was trimmed by 3 bases and the J gene end by 7 bases; junction bases not matched to a gene: 14. The CDR3 DNA follows: TGTGCCAGCAGTGATCCCAGGCTAGCGGGCGTAGGAGAGCAGTACTTC. As protein: CASSDPRLAGVGEQYF.

This clonotype was seen many times. The chain is built from TRBV29-1 and TRBJ2-2; no clear D gene. CDR1 and CDR2 from the germline V gene are SQVTM and ANQGSEA. V lost 5 bases, J lost 3 bases, and 7 bases lay in between. This CDR3 is 12 amino acids long. The CDR3 coding sequence is TGCAGCGTTCGTCCCGACACCGGGGAGCTGTTTTTT. Protein product: CSVRPDTGELFF.

This clonotype was seen repeatedly, ten times or more. The chain links TRBV11-2 to TRBJ2-7, with D hard to call. The V gene lost 2 bases and the J gene lost 1 base, with 9 bases spanning the gap. The CDR3 has 14 residues. The V gene's germline CDR1 is SGHAT and CDR2 FQNNGV. CDR3 sequence reads: CASSLSPGSYEQYF. The DNA for the CDR3 is TGTGCCAGCAGCTTAAGTCCGGGTTCCTACGAGCAGTACTTC.

This clonotype was detected ten times or more. The V call is TRBV11-2, the J call TRBJ2-7; D possibly corresponds to TRBD1 (6 bases). The CDR3 totals 15 residues. The germline gives CDR1 SGHAT, CDR2 FQNNGV. The V and J ends lost 0 bases and 7 bases respectively, with 16 bases between them. CDR3 sequence: CASSLDLAGVGEQYF. Here the CDR3 DNA reads TGTGCCAGCAGCTTAGATCTGGCAGGGGTGGGAGAGCAGTACTTC.

The chain recombines TRBV20-1 with TRBJ2-7, with D tentatively TRBD1 (5 bases). From germline, CDR1 is DFQATT and CDR2 SNEGSKA (reference sequence). V was clipped by 0 bases and J by 8 bases, with 17 bases between them. The CDR3 totals 14 residues. CDR3 DNA: TGCAGTGCTAGAGATCGGTTGGGGTCGGACAAGCAGTACTTC. It translates to CSARDRLGSDKQYF.

Many counts were recorded for this clonotype. At one boundary the junction diverges from the germline segment, which might be a read error. This chain connects TRBV20-1 to TRBJ2-2; maybe TRBD1 (5 bases). Germline V gene data show CDR1 as DFQATT and CDR2 as SNEGSKA (reference sequence). The CDR3 runs 16 residues. The CDR3 protein is CSANQGRTVNTEELFF. The CDR3 DNA is TGCAGTGCTAACCAGGGCCGAACCGTGAACACCGAGGAGCTGTTTTTT.

In this sample, this clonotype turned up many times. The rearrangement joins TRBV6-1 to TRBJ2-7; 7 nucleotides align to TRBD2. After removal of 4 bases from V and 1 base from J, the junction contained 7 bases not matched to a gene. The CDR3 spans 15 residues. In germline, CDR1 is MNHNS, CDR2 SASEGT. The CDR3 coding sequence is TGTGCCAGCAGTGCTCTAGTCGGGAGGTCCTACGAGCAGTACTTC. Its translation is CASSALVGRSYEQYF.

This clonotype came up many times. The chain joins TRBV20-1 to TRBJ2-5, with D perhaps given as TRBD1 or TRBD2 (5 bases each). The V and J ends lost 1 base and 5 bases respectively, with 20 bases between them. This CDR3 region has 16 residues. Germline V gene lookup returns CDR1 DFQATT and CDR2 SNEGSKA (reference sequence). In nucleotides, the CDR3 is TGCAGTGCTAGAGTCGGTCGACAGCACGGGAAGGAGACCCAGTACTTC. Translation: CSARVGRQHGKETQYF.

This clonotype has at least ten counts. V usage is TRBV9 and J usage is TRBJ1-1; TRBD1 agrees at 10 bases. The CDR3 runs 15 residues. J lost 1 base, V lost 3 bases, and 3 bases had no gene match. Germline-derived CDR1 and CDR2 are SGDLS and YYNGEE. CDR3 sequence: CASSARDRGNTEAFF. The DNA of the CDR3 is TGTGCCAGCAGCGCCAGGGACAGGGGGAACACTGAAGCTTTCTTT.

This clonotype has more than one count but fewer than ten. V gene TRBV28 combines with J gene TRBJ2-7; TRBD1 matches at 7 bases. Trimming at V came to 5 bases and at J to 1 base, leaving 8 bases not matched to a gene. This CDR3 region has 15 residues. Germline CDR1 MDHEN, CDR2 SYDVKM. CDR3 loop: CASSPYRGSSYEQYF. In DNA, the CDR3 is TGTGCCAGCAGTCCCTACAGGGGTTCATCCTACGAGCAGTACTTC.

This clonotype was seen many times. This chain connects TRBV6-5 to TRBJ1-3; D remains ambiguous. There are 13 residues in the CDR3. Germline V lookup: CDR1 MNHEY, CDR2 SVGAGI. V was pared by 8 bases and J by 0 bases, with 8 bases between. CDR3 sequence (DNA): TGTGCCAGCTTCGGGTACTCTGGAAACACCATATATTTT. It codes for CASFGYSGNTIYF.

In this sample, this clonotype turned up many times. The V and J genes are TRBV10-2 and TRBJ1-5; D perhaps matches TRBD1 (5 bases). V dropped 6 bases and J dropped 3 bases, with 21 bases sitting between them. The CDR3 consists of 17 residues. Germline loops: CDR1 WSHSY, CDR2 SAAADI. CDR3 amino acids: CASSPSQGFLTNQPQHF. Written as DNA, the CDR3 is TGCGCCAGCAGCCCAAGTCAGGGCTTTCTTACCAATCAGCCCCAGCATTTT.

This clonotype occurred many times. The rearrangement joins TRBV4-1 to TRBJ2-7; TRBD2 is a possible D gene (5 bases). Per germline, CDR1 MGHRA and CDR2 YSYEKL. The CDR3 sequence is 14 residues long. V was shortened by 6 bases and J by 7 bases, with 19 bases between the two germline ends. The DNA for the CDR3 is TGCGCCAGCAGTTTAACTAGTGGGCTTAGGGAGCAGTACTTC. As protein: CASSLTSGLREQYF.

This clonotype was observed a handful of times. V gene TRBV10-3 combines with J gene TRBJ2-2; the D is unclear. The CDR3 spans 13 residues. The germline gives CDR1 ENHRY, CDR2 SYGVKD. V lost 1 base to trimming and J lost 4 bases, with 4 bases between them. CDR3: CAISEFATGELFF. The CDR3, as DNA: TGTGCCATCAGTGAGTTCGCCACCGGGGAGCTGTTTTTT.

This clonotype was recorded at least ten times. This sequence joins TRBV6-2 or TRBV6-3 and TRBJ2-2; no firm D call. CDR1 is MNHEY, CDR2 SVGEGT, per germline. The V end lost 2 bases, the J end lost 4 bases, and 8 bases lay between the germline ends. The CDR3 covers 14 residues. This CDR3 is CASSYTLITGELFF. CDR3 nucleotides: TGTGCCAGCAGTTACACTCTGATCACCGGGGAGCTGTTTTTT.

This clonotype was found many times. V is TRBV28 and J is TRBJ2-7; weak D call: TRBD2 (6 bases). V was trimmed by 8 bases and J by 7 bases, leaving 30 bases between them. Germline CDR1 reads MDHEN; CDR2 reads SYDVKM. The CDR3 runs to 17 residues. The CDR3 here is CASPPAEWIGTLGEQYF. CDR3 nucleotide sequence: TGTGCCAGCCCCCCCGCCGAATGGATAGGGACTCTAGGAGAGCAGTACTTC.

The rearrangement joins TRBV6-1 to TRBJ2-2, with TRBD1 as a possible D gene (6 bases). Deletions cut 9 bases from V and 3 bases from J, with 17 bases between. CDR1 is MNHNS and CDR2 is SASEGT in the germline V gene. The CDR3 totals 15 residues. CDR3 sequence reads: CASSRQGTYTGELFF. CDR3 sequence (DNA): TGTGCCAGTTCCCGCCAGGGGACCTACACCGGGGAGCTGTTTTTT.

For this clonotype: A read error may be the cause here, since a much bigger clone is one base away. The CDR3 sequence: CATSSWDRNQPQHF. The DNA for the CDR3 is TGTGCCACCAGCAGTTGGGACAGGAATCAGCCCCAGCATTTT. The chain uses TRBV15 and TRBJ1-5, with 8 bases lining up with TRBD1. V was clipped by 3 bases and J by 4 bases; unmatched bases: 2. There are 14 residues in the CDR3. Looked up from germline, CDR1 is LNHNV and CDR2 is YYDKDF (reference sequence).

This clonotype showed up many times. The chain is built from TRBV25-1 and TRBJ2-7; D may be TRBD1 (6 bases). The CDR3 is made up of 14 amino acids. CDR1 is MGHDK and CDR2 is SYGVNS in the germline V gene. Trimming took off 3 bases at V and 6 bases at J, with 15 bases between the two ends. The CDR3 is CASSEVGRGSEQYF. The CDR3 DNA reads as TGTGCCAGCAGTGAGGTGGGCAGGGGAAGCGAGCAGTACTTC.

At least ten counts were recorded for this clonotype. The chain joins TRBV6-2 or TRBV6-3 to TRBJ2-4; 7 bases align to TRBD1. The CDR3 spans 14 residues. With 8 bases clipped from V and 5 bases from J, the junction kept 9 bases outside the gene matches. CDR1 is MNHEY and CDR2 is SVGEGT in the germline V gene. Written as DNA, the CDR3 is TGTGCCAGCGCCTTTGACAGGGAACAAAACATTCAGTACTTC. Amino acids: CASAFDREQNIQYF.

This clonotype showed up just a few times. The chain uses TRBV4-3 and TRBJ2-7; D uncertain. The V and J ends lost 0 bases and 8 bases respectively, with 14 bases between them. The CDR3 is made up of 14 amino acids. The germline gives CDR1 LGHNA, CDR2 YSLEER. CDR3 in amino acids: CASSQDRLTPQQYF. The CDR3 bases are TGCGCCAGCAGCCAAGATCGTCTGACCCCGCAGCAGTACTTC.

This clonotype was observed a few times. This chain uses TRBV29-1 with TRBJ2-2, with TRBD2 matching over 7 bases. The CDR3 spans 17 residues. After removal of 7 bases from V and 2 bases from J, the junction contained 16 bases not matched to a gene. The germline gives CDR1 SQVTM, CDR2 ANQGSEA. CDR3 nucleotides: TGCAGCGCCCGAAGTTATACGGCGGGAGTAAACACCGGGGAGCTGTTTTTT. Amino acids: CSARSYTAGVNTGELFF.

This clonotype was detected many times. The chain combines TRBV12-3 or TRBV12-4 with TRBJ1-1; D gene unclear. The CDR3 consists of 15 residues. The V gene lost 6 bases and the J gene lost 5 bases, with 19 bases spanning the gap. CDR3 DNA: TGTGCCAGCAGCTCCCTCCGGGGAAGGGAAACTGAAGCTTTCTTT. The encoded protein is CASSSLRGRETEAFF.

In this sample, this clonotype turned up many times. V and J are TRBV10-3 and TRBJ2-2, with 8 bases that match TRBD2. This CDR3 comprises 15 residues. CDR1 and CDR2 from the germline V gene are ENHRY and SYGVKD. V shed 4 bases, J shed 4 bases, and the junction held 5 bases outside the gene matches. CDR3 amino acids: CAISASGSSTGELFF. As DNA, the CDR3 is TGTGCCATCAGTGCGAGCGGGAGTAGCACCGGGGAGCTGTTTTTT.

This clonotype has a count of ten or more. The chain recombines TRBV12-3 or TRBV12-4 with TRBJ2-7; 8 positions match TRBD1. Trimming removed 2 bases from V and 4 bases from J; junction bases left unmatched: 4. The CDR3 extends over 14 amino acids. CDR3 DNA sequence: TGTGCCAGCAGTTTACGCAGGGGGCAATACGAGCAGTACTTC. Protein sequence: CASSLRRGQYEQYF.

This clonotype was observed many times. This chain uses TRBV28 with TRBJ2-7; no firm D call. The CDR3 is 14 residues long. Deletions cut 3 bases from V and 0 bases from J, with 9 bases between. The germline V gene encodes CDR1 MDHEN and CDR2 SYDVKM. The CDR3, as DNA: TGTGCCAGCAGTTTGGTAGGGATCTCCTACGAGCAGTACTTC. It encodes CASSLVGISYEQYF.